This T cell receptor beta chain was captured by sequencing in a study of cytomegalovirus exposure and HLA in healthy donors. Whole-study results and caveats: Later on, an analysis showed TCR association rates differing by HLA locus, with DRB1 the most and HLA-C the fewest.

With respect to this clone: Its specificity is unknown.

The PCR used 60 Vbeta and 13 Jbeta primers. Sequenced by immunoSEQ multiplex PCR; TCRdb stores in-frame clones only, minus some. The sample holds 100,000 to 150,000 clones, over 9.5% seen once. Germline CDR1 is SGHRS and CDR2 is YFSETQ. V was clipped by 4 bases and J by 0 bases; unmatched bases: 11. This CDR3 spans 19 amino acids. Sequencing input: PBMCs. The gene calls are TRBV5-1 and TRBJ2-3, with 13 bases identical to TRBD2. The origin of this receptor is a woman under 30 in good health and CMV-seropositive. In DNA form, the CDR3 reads TGCGCCAGCAGCCGAATACTAGCGGGAGGGGTGGTTAGCACAGATACGCAGTATTTT. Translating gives CASSRILAGGVVSTDTQYF.